This passage covers 13 T cell receptor beta chains from one sample sequenced in a study of cytomegalovirus exposure and HLA in healthy donors. The PCR contained 60 Vbeta and 13 Jbeta primers. Libraries were prepared by immunoSEQ multiplex PCR; TCRdb keeps only in-frame clonotypes and omits some of them. This sample has a few hundred thousand clones, with over 65% found just once. Sequenced input: PBMCs. These receptors were collected from a woman in her sixties in good health and CMV-seropositive.

Only a few counts were recorded for this clone. This sequence joins TRBV7-9 and TRBJ1-1, with D tentatively TRBD1 (5 bases). Trimming cost V 5 bases and J 1 base, with 17 bases left between them. This CDR3 is built from 16 residues. CDR1 and CDR2 from the germline V gene are SEHNR and FQNEAQ (reference sequence). This chain's CDR3 is CASSKGVKVENTEAFF. The CDR3 DNA is TGTGCCAGCAGCAAAGGGGTGAAGGTTGAGAACACTGAAGCTTTCTTT. Based on the CDR3 plus reference TRBV7-9 and TRBJ1-1, the full variable domain is DTGVSQNPRHKITKRGQNVTFRCDPISEHNRLYWYRQTLGQGPEFLTYFQNEAQLEKSRLLSDRFSAERPKGSFSTLEIQRTEQGDSAMYLCASSKGVKVENTEAFFGQGTRLTVV.

This CDR3 reads CAGGGGFQETQYF. CDR3 sequence (DNA): TGTGCCGGCGGCGGGGGGTTCCAAGAGACCCAGTACTTC. V usage is TRBV10-3 and J usage is TRBJ2-5; 8 nucleotides agree with TRBD2. Germline lookup yields CDR1 ENHRY and CDR2 SYGVKD. Unmatched junction bases numbered 6, after V lost 11 bases and J lost 1 base. The CDR3 has 13 residues.

This chain links TRBV5-8 with TRBJ2-1, with 9 bases that match TRBD1. This CDR3 contains 14 residues. V was pared by 6 bases and J by 6 bases, with 7 bases of the junction left unmatched. The germline V gene encodes CDR1 SGHTS and CDR2 YDEGEE. In DNA, the CDR3 is TGTGCCAGCATAGACAGGGGGTACGGCAATGAGCAGTTCTTC. Translating it yields CASIDRGYGNEQFF. The full variable domain, rest sourced from reference TRBV5-8 and TRBJ2-1, is EAGVTQSPTHLIKTRGQQATLRCSPISGHTSVYWYQQALGLGLQFLLWYDEGEERNRGNFPPRFSGRQFPNYSSELNVNALELEDSALYLCASIDRGYGNEQFFGPGTRLTVL.

The chain couples TRBV9 to TRBJ1-1; 7 bases are a match to TRBD1. V shed 4 bases and J 1 base; nucleotides not matched to a gene: 7. The germline gives CDR1 SGDLS, CDR2 YYNGEE. The CDR3 is made up of 15 amino acids. The CDR3 DNA follows: TGTGCCAGCAGCATTTCCGGGACAGCGAACACTGAAGCTTTCTTT. Its translation: CASSISGTANTEAFF.

The chain carries TRBV18 and TRBJ2-7; D might be TRBD2 (5 bases). The CDR3 is 14 amino acids. CDR1 and CDR2 from the germline V gene are KGHSH and LQKENI. V lost 2 bases and J 2 bases, leaving 10 bases between the germline ends. For the CDR3, the DNA is TGTGCCAGCTCACCAGTCCGGGATACCTACGAGCAGTACTTC. Protein: CASSPVRDTYEQYF.

The chain joins TRBV6-4 to TRBJ2-2, with 7 nucleotides matching TRBD2. CDR1 is MRHNA and CDR2 is SNTAGT in the germline V gene. This CDR3 contains 15 residues. The V segment lost 4 bases and the J segment 3 bases; nucleotides outside the gene matches: 5. The DNA for the CDR3 is TGTGCCAGCAGTGGGTCTAGCGGAGACACCGGGGAGCTGTTTTTT. Residues: CASSGSSGDTGELFF.

The count of this clone is one. The chain uses TRBV2 and TRBJ2-7; 12 bases agree with TRBD2. Germline loops: CDR1 SNHLY, CDR2 FYNNEI. V shed 3 bases, J shed 1 base, and the junction held 1 base outside the gene matches. The CDR3 is 15 amino acids. CDR3 nucleotide sequence: TGTGCCAGCAGTGACCTAGCGGGAGGGTCCTACGAGCAGTACTTC. This gives the protein CASSDLAGGSYEQYF.

The chain links TRBV5-1 to TRBJ1-1; weak D call: TRBD1 (5 bases). V was trimmed by 0 bases and J by 2 bases, leaving 14 bases between them. This CDR3 has 16 amino acids. Germline values: CDR1 SGHRS, CDR2 YFSETQ. The CDR3 is CASSLVLRGVNTEAFF. The CDR3 bases are TGCGCCAGCAGCTTGGTCTTAAGGGGTGTCAACACTGAAGCTTTCTTT.

The chain employs TRBV5-4 and TRBJ2-5; 8 positions match TRBD2. The CDR3 covers 15 residues. Germline V lookup: CDR1 SGHNT, CDR2 YYREEE (reference sequence). The ends lost 0 bases at V and 4 bases at J; junction bases unmatched: 5. The CDR3 sequence: CASSLAGGYTETQYF. The DNA of the CDR3 is TGTGCCAGCAGCTTGGCGGGGGGGTATACAGAGACCCAGTACTTC.

The V gene is TRBV11-2, the J gene TRBJ2-3; 9 bases map to TRBD2. Germline V gene lookup returns CDR1 SGHAT and CDR2 FQNNGV. V shed 5 bases and J 6 bases; nucleotides not matched to a gene: 9. The CDR3 extends over 15 amino acids. CDR3 DNA sequence: TGTGCCAGCAGCCCGTTAGCGGGAGATGGGGATACGCAGTATTTT. It yields the protein CASSPLAGDGDTQYF. The variable domain in full, with the rest retrieved from reference TRBV11-2 and TRBJ2-3, is EAGVAQSPRYKIIEKRQSVAFWCNPISGHATLYWYQQILGQGPKLLIQFQNNGVVDDSQLPKDRFSAERLKGVDSTLKIQPAKLEDSAVYLCASSPLAGDGDTQYFGPGTRLTVL.

The chain employs TRBV5-1 and TRBJ1-4, with 8 nucleotides matching TRBD1. V was pared by 2 bases and J by 8 bases, with 5 bases of the junction left unmatched. CDR1 SGHRS and CDR2 YFSETQ come from the germline V gene. The CDR3 totals 14 residues. The CDR3 region is CASSFTGGLEKLFF. The CDR3 DNA sequence: TGCGCCAGCAGCTTTACAGGGGGTTTGGAAAAACTGTTTTTT.

The chain recombines TRBV5-1 with TRBJ2-7; TRBD2 aligns across 9 bases. With 4 bases clipped from V and 3 bases from J, the junction kept 8 bases outside the gene matches. Germline V CDR1 and CDR2: SGHRS, YFSETQ. The CDR3 contains 15 residues. The CDR3 coding sequence is TGCGCCAGCAGCACCCAAGCGGGAGGTTTCTACGAGCAGTACTTC. As protein: CASSTQAGGFYEQYF. Using reference TRBV5-1 and TRBJ2-7 for the parts outside the CDR3, the full variable domain is KAGVTQTPRYLIKTRGQQVTLSCSPISGHRSVSWYQQTPGQGLQFLFEYFSETQRNKGNFPGRFSGRQFSNSRSEMNVSTLELGDSALYLCASSTQAGGFYEQYFGPGTRLTVT.

The V and J genes are TRBV5-4 and TRBJ2-2; maybe TRBD2 (6 bases). Trimming removed 2 bases from V and 1 base from J, with 9 bases in between. The CDR3 has 15 residues. From germline, CDR1 is SGHNT and CDR2 YYREEE (reference sequence). The CDR3 DNA is TGTGCCAGCAGCTTCGGGACTGGGAACACCGGGGAGCTGTTTTTT. Amino acid sequence: CASSFGTGNTGELFF.